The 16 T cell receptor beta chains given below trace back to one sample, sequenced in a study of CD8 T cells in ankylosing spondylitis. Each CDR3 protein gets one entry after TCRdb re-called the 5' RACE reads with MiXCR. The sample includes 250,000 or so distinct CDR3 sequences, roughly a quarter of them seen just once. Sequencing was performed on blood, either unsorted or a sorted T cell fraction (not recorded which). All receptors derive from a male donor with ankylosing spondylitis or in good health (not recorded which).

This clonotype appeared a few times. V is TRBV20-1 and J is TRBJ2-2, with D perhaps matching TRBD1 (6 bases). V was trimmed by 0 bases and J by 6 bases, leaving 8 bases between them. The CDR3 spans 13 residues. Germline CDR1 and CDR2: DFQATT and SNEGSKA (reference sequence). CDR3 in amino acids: CSARDPGAGELFF. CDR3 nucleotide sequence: TGCAGTGCTAGAGATCCAGGGGCCGGGGAGCTGTTTTTT.

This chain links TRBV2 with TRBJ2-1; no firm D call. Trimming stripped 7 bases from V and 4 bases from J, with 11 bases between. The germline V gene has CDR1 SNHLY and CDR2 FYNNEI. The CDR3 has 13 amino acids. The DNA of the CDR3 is TGTGCCAGCAATCGCCAGTCATACAATGAGCAGTTCTTC. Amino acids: CASNRQSYNEQFF.

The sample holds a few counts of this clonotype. The CDR3 bases are TGTGCCACCAGCAGAGATCAGAAGAACACTGAAGCTTTCTTT. This sequence encodes CATSRDQKNTEAFF. V is TRBV15 and J is TRBJ1-1; D ambiguous. The V end was cut by 0 bases, the J end by 1 base, with 6 bases between. The CDR3 loop spans 14 amino acids. Per germline, CDR1 LNHNV and CDR2 YYDKDF (reference sequence).

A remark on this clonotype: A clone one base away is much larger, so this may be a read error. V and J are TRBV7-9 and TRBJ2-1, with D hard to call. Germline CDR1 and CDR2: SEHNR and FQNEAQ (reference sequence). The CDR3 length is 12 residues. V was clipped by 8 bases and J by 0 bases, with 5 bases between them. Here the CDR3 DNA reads TGTGCCAGCGGGGTCTCCTACAATGAGCAGTTCTTC. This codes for CASGVSYNEQFF.

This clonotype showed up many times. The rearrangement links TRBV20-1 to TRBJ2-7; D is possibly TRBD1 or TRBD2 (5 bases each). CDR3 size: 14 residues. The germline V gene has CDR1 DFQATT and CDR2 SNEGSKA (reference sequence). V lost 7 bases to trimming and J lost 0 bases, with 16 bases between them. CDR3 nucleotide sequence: TGCAGTGGAAGGAGTCCAGGGAGCTCCTACGAGCAGTACTTC. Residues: CSGRSPGSSYEQYF.

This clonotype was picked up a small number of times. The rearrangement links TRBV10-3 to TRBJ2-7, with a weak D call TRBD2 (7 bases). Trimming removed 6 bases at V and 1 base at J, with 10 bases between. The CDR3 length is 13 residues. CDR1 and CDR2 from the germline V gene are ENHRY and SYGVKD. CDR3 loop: CAIREGGSYEQYF. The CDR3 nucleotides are TGTGCCATCAGGGAGGGGGGGTCCTACGAGCAGTACTTC.

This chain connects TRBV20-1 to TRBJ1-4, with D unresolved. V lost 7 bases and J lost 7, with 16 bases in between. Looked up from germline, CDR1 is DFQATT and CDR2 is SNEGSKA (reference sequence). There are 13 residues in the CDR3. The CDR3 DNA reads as TGCAGTGGTCTTCGGGAGTTTGGTGAAAAACTGTTTTTT. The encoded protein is CSGLREFGEKLFF.

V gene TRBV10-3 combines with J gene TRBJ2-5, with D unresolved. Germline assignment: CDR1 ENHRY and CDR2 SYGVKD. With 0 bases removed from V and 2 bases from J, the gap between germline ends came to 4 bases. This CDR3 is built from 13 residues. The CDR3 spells CAISESPQETQYF. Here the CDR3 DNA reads TGTGCCATCAGTGAGTCACCGCAAGAGACCCAGTACTTC.

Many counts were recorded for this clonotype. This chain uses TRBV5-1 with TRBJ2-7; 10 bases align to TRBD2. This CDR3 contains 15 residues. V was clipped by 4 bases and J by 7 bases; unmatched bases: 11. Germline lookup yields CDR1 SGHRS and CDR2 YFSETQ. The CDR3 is CASSPGLARDGEQYF. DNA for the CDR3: TGCGCCAGCAGCCCGGGACTAGCGAGGGACGGGGAGCAGTACTTC.

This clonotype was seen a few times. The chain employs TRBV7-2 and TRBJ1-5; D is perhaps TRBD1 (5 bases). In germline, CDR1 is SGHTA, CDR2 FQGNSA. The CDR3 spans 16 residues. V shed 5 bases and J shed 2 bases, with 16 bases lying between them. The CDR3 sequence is CASSVGRAGGNQPQHF. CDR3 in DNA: TGTGCCAGCAGCGTCGGCAGGGCAGGAGGCAATCAGCCCCAGCATTTT. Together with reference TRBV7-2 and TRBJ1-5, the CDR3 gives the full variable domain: GAGVSQSPSNKVTEKGKDVELRCDPISGHTALYWYRQSLGQGLEFLIYFQGNSAPDKSGLPSDRFSAERTGGSVSTLTIQRTQQEDSAVYLCASSVGRAGGNQPQHFGDGTRLSIL.

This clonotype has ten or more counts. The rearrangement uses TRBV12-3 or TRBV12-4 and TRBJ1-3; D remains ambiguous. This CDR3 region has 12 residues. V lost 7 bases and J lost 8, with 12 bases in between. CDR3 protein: CASTQKMDTIYF. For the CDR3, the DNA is TGTGCCAGCACCCAAAAAATGGACACCATATATTTT.

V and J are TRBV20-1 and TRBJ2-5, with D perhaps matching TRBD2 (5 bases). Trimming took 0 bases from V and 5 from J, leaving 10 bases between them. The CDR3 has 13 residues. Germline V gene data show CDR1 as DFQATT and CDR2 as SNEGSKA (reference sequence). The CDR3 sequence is CSARDVGSETQYF. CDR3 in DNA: TGCAGTGCTAGAGATGTGGGGAGCGAGACCCAGTACTTC.

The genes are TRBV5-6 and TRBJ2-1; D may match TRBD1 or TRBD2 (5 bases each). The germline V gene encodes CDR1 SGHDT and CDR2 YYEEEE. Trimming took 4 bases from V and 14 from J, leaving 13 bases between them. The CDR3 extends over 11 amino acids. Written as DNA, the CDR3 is TGTGCCAGCAGCCTGGGACCCAAAAAGTTCTTC. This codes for CASSLGPKKFF.

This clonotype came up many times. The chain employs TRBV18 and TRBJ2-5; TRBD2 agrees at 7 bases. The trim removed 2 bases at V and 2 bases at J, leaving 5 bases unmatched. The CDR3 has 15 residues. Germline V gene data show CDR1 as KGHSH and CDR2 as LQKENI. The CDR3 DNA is TGTGCCAGCTCACCAGGCCTAGCGGAACAAGAGACCCAGTACTTC. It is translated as CASSPGLAEQETQYF.

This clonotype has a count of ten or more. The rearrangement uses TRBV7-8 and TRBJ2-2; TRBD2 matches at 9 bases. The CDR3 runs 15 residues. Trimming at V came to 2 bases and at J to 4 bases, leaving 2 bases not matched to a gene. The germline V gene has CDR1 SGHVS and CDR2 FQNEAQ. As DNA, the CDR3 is TGTGCCAGCAGCTTACGCGGGGGGGCCACCGGGGAGCTGTTTTTT. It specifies CASSLRGGATGELFF.

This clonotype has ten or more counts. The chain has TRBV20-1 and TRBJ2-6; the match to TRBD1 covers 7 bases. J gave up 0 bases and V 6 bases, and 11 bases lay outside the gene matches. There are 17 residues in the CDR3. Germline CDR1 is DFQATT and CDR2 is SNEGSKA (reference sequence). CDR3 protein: CSAKGDSLFSGANVLTF. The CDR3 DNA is TGCAGTGCAAAAGGGGACAGCTTGTTCTCTGGGGCCAACGTCCTGACTTTC.